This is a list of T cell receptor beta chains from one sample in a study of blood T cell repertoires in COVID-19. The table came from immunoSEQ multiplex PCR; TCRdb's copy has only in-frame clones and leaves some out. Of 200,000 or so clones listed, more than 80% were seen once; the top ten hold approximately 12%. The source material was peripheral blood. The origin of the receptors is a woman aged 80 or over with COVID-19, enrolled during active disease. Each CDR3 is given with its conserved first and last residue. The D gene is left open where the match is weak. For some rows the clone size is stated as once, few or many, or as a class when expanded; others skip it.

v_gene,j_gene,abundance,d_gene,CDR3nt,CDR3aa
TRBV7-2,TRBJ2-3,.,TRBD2,TGTGCCAGCAGCTTGAGGCGGGGGGGCCGTGATACGCAGTATTTT,CASSLRRGGRDTQYF
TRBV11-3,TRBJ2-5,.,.,TGTGCCAGCAGCGCCCATTTCAAGGGGGAGACCCAGTACTTC,CASSAHFKGETQYF
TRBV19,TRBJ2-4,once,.,TGTGCCAGTAGTATTATCCCTAACAGTTACCTAGCCAAAAACATTCAGTACTTC,CASSIIPNSYLAKNIQYF
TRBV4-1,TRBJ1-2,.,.,TGCGCCAGCAGCCAGGCTTGGACGGAGGCCCGTTTCTATGGCTACACCTTC,CASSQAWTEARFYGYTF
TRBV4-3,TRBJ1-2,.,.,TGCGCCAGCAGCCAAGACCACAGTGGCGCCTATGGCTACACCTTC,CASSQDHSGAYGYTF
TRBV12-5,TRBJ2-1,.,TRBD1,TGTGCTAGTGGTCCCACCCTGGGACAGACCCAAGAGCAGTTCTTC,CASGPTLGQTQEQFF
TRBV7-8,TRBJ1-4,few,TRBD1,TGTGCCAGCAACACCCGGACAGGGACAGGCACTAATGAAAAACTGTTTTTT,CASNTRTGTGTNEKLFF
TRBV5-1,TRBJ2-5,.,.,TGCGCCAGCAGCTCACAACAAGAGACCCAGTACTTC,CASSSQQETQYF
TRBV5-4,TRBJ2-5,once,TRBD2,TGTGCCAGCAGCTCCTACCCGCGGGGGTACCAAGAGACCCAGTACTTC,CASSSYPRGYQETQYF
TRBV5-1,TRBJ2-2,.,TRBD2,TGCGCCAGCAGCTTGGCCCTAGCGGGATACACCGGGGAGCTGTTTTTT,CASSLALAGYTGELFF
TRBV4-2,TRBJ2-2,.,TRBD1,TGTGCCAGCAGCCAAGGGACAAACAGGGGGCACGGGGAGCTGTTTTTT,CASSQGTNRGHGELFF
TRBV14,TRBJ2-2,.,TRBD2,TGTGCCAGCAGCCCGCTAGCGGGGGGGCCGGACACCGGGGAGCTGTTTTTT,CASSPLAGGPDTGELFF
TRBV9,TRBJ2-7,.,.,TGTGCCTGGACGATCTGGGGTGTCAGGGACGAGCAGTACTTC,CAWTIWGVRDEQYF
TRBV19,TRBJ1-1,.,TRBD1,TGTGCCAGTAGTCAAGGACAGGGGCTCACTGAAGCTTTCTTT,CASSQGQGLTEAFF
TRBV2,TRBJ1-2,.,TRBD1,TGTGCCAGCAGTGAATTGGACAGGTTATATGGCTACACCTTC,CASSELDRLYGYTF
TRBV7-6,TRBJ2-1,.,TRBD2,TGTGCCAGCAGCTTAGAACTAGCGAGAGCCTACAATGAGCAGTTCTTC,CASSLELARAYNEQFF
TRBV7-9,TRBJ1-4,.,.,TGTGCCAGCAGCTTGTTAGTTGCGGAAAAACTGTTTTTT,CASSLLVAEKLFF
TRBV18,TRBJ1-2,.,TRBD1,TGTGCCAGCTCAATTCAGGCCCGGGACAGTGAATATGGCTACACCTTC,CASSIQARDSEYGYTF
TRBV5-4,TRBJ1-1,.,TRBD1,TGTGCCAGCAGCTTGGGGGACAGGGGGCATCAAACTGAAGCTTTCTTT,CASSLGDRGHQTEAFF
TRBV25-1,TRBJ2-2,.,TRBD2,TGTGCAGCTAGCGGGAGTTACACCGGGGAGCTGTTTTTT,CAASGSYTGELFF
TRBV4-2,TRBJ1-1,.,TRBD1,TGTGCCAGCAGGTCCCAACAGGGGAGTCCGAACACTGAAGCTTTCTTT,CASRSQQGSPNTEAFF
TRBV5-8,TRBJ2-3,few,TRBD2,TGTGCCAGCAGCTTGTATCTAGCGGGGGGGCCAGATACGCAGTATTTT,CASSLYLAGGPDTQYF
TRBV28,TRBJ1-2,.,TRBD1,TGTGCCAGCAGTTCGACAGGGTACTATGGCTACACCTTC,CASSSTGYYGYTF
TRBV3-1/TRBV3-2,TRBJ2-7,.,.,TGTGCCAGCAGCCGCAAAAGCGCCTACGAGCAGTACTTC,CASSRKSAYEQYF
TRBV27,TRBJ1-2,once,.,TGTGCCAGCAGTTTATCCGCAGGGGATCTTAACTATGGCTACACCTTC,CASSLSAGDLNYGYTF
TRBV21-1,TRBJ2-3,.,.,TGTGCCAGCAGCAAATTCAGATGCTCGGACGGGACTAGATCCACAGATACGCAGTATTTT,CASSKFRCSDGTRSTDTQYF
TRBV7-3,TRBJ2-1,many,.,TGTGCCAGCAGCTTAAATAGAGGTTCCTACAATGAGCAGTTCTTC,CASSLNRGSYNEQFF
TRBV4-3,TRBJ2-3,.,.,TGCGCCAGCAGCCAAGATCAGGGGTGGGCAGATACGCAGTATTTT,CASSQDQGWADTQYF
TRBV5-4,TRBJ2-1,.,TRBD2,TGTGCCAGCAGCCTCCAGGCGGGAGGGCGGGATGAGCAGTTCTTC,CASSLQAGGRDEQFF
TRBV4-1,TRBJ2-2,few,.,TGCGCCAGCAGCCAAGGACACCCGAACACCGGGGAGCTGTTTTTT,CASSQGHPNTGELFF
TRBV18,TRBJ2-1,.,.,TGTGCCAGCTCACCTACGGGTTTCTCCTACAATGAGCAGTTCTTC,CASSPTGFSYNEQFF
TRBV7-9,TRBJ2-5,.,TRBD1,TGTGCCAGCAGCGGCTTTTATTTGGGACAGGGTCCAGAGACCCAGTACTTC,CASSGFYLGQGPETQYF
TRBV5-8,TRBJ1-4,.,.,TGTGCCAGCAGCTTGGACCGGGGAACTAATGAAAAACTGTTTTTT,CASSLDRGTNEKLFF
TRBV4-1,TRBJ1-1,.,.,TGCGCCAGCAGCCAGCGGTGGCAGAACACTGAAGCTTTCTTT,CASSQRWQNTEAFF
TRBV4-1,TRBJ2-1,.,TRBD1,TGCGCCAGCAGCCAAGTGACAGGGGGCCGGAATGAGCAGTTCTTC,CASSQVTGGRNEQFF
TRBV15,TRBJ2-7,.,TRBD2,TGTGCCACCAGCAGGGTAGCGGGAGACTACGAGCAGTACTTC,CATSRVAGDYEQYF
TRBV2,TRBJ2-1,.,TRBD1,TGTGCCAGCAGTAGGGGACAGGGGGCGGATGAGCAGTTCTTC,CASSRGQGADEQFF
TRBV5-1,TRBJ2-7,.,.,TGCGCCAGCAGCCTCTCCGGAGGGGGGGGGTATTACGAGCAGTACTTC,CASSLSGGGGYYEQYF
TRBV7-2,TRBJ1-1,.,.,TGTGCCAGCAGCTTAGCCGGGGGGGTCACTGAAGCTTTCTTT,CASSLAGGVTEAFF
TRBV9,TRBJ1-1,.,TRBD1,TGTGCCAGCAGCCCCGGGACAGGGGGCTTCACTGAAGCTTTCTTT,CASSPGTGGFTEAFF
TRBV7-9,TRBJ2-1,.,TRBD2,TGTGCCAGCAGCGGACTAGCGCCGGGGGCCTACAATGAGCAGTTCTTC,CASSGLAPGAYNEQFF
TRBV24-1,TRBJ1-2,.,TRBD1,TGTGCCACCAGTGATTCAACAGGGGGCTATGGCTACACCTTC,CATSDSTGGYGYTF
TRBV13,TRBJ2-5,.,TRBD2,TGTGCCAGCAGCACTAGCGGGGAAGAGACCCAGTACTTC,CASSTSGEETQYF
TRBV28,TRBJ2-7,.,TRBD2,TGTGCCAGCAGTACCTGGACTAGCGGGGGGGCCGTCGACGAGCAGTACTTC,CASSTWTSGGAVDEQYF
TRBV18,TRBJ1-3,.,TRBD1,TGTGCCAGCTCACCGGACAGGGGGGACAACACCATATATTTT,CASSPDRGDNTIYF
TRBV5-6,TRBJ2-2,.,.,TGTGCCAGCAGCCATAGTCTCGGGGAGCTGTTTTTT,CASSHSLGELFF
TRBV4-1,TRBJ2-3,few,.,TGCGCCAGCAGTCCAGGGGTTGTAACAGATACGCAGTATTTT,CASSPGVVTDTQYF
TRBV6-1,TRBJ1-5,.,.,TGTGCCAGCAGTGATTGGGGGGATAGCAATCAGCCCCAGCATTTT,CASSDWGDSNQPQHF
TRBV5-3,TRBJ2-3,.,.,TGTGCCAGAAGCTTGGCCGTACTGGCTGGAGGGGCGGTGAGCGACTCAGGCACAGATACGCAGTATTTT,CARSLAVLAGGAVSDSGTDTQYF
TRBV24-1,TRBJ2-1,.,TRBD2,TGTGCCACCAGTGTTTCCGGACTAGTCAATGAGCAGTTCTTC,CATSVSGLVNEQFF
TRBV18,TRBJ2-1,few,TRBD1,TGTGCCAGCTCACTCACCGGGACAGGGGGTTACAATGAGCAGTTCTTC,CASSLTGTGGYNEQFF
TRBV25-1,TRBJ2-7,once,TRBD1,TGTGCCAGCAGTGCGGGGACAGGAGCCTACGAGCAGTACTTC,CASSAGTGAYEQYF
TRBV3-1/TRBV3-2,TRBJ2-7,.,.,TGTGCCAGCAGCCCCCGGACATCCTACGAGCAGTACTTC,CASSPRTSYEQYF
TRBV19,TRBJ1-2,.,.,TGTGCCAGTAGCCGAGTCTTCTATGGCTACACCTTC,CASSRVFYGYTF
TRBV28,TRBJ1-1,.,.,TGTGCCAGCAGTCTCGCGCAGGGTAACACTGAAGCTTTCTTT,CASSLAQGNTEAFF
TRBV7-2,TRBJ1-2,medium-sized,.,TGTGCCAGCAGCTATGGCTCCCAACCAACTGGCTACACCTTC,CASSYGSQPTGYTF
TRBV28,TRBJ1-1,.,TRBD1,TGTGCCAGCAGTACCCAGGGGGCTGGCACTGAAGCTTTCTTT,CASSTQGAGTEAFF